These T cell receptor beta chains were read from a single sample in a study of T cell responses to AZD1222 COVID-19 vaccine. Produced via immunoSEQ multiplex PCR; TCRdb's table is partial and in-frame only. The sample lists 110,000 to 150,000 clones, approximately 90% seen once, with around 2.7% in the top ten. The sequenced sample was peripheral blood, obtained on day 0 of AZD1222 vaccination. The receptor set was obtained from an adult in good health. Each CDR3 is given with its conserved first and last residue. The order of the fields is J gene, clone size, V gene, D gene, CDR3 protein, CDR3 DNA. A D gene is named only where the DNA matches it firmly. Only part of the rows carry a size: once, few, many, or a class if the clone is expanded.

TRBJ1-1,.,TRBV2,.,CASNPGNTEAFF,TGTGCCAGCAATCCGGGGAACACTGAAGCTTTCTTT
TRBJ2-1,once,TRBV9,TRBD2,CASSGTSGASGEQFF,TGTGCCAGCAGCGGAACTAGCGGGGCCTCGGGGGAGCAGTTCTTC
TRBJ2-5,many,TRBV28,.,CASSWNQETQYF,TGTGCCAGCAGTTGGAACCAAGAGACCCAGTACTTC
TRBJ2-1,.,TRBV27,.,CASGPRLHNNEQFF,TGTGCCAGCGGCCCGAGACTACATAACAATGAGCAGTTCTTC
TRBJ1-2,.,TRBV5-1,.,CASRLTVGGWGYTF,TGCGCCAGCCGGCTCACAGTAGGGGGTTGGGGCTACACCTTC
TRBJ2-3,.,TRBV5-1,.,CASSLVGTVPDTQYF,TGCGCCAGCAGCTTGGTTGGGACTGTTCCAGATACGCAGTATTTT
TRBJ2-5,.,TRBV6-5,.,CASLSGGETQYF,TGTGCCAGCCTGAGCGGAGGAGAGACCCAGTACTTC
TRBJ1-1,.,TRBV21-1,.,CASGTENTEAFF,TGTGCCAGCGGGACTGAGAACACTGAAGCTTTCTTT
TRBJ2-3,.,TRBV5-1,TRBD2,CASSLAASGGLTDTQYF,TGCGCCAGCAGCTTGGCGGCTAGCGGGGGGTTAACAGATACGCAGTATTTT
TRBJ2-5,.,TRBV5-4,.,CASSLEATQETQYF,TGTGCCAGCAGCTTGGAGGCTACCCAAGAGACCCAGTACTTC
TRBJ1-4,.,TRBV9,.,CASSVADDLNEKLFF,TGTGCCAGCAGCGTTGCGGATGATTTGAATGAAAAACTGTTTTTT
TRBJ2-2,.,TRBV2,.,CASSDRLRGGELFF,TGTGCCAGCAGTGATAGGCTCCGGGGCGGGGAGCTGTTTTTT
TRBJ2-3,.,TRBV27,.,CASSLLHLSTDTQYF,TGTGCCAGCAGTTTATTGCACCTCTCCACAGATACGCAGTATTTT
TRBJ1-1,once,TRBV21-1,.,CASSTGRNTEAFF,TGTGCCAGCAGCACCGGACGGAACACTGAAGCTTTCTTT
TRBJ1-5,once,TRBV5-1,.,CASSFSGLNQPQHF,TGCGCCAGCAGCTTCTCCGGACTCAATCAGCCCCAGCATTTT
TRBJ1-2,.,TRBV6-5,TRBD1,CASQDRGGYGYTF,TGTGCCAGCCAGGACAGGGGAGGTTATGGCTACACCTTC
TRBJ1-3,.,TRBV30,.,CASRRGGVSGNTIYF,TGTGCCTCTCGCCGGGGTGGGGTCTCTGGAAACACCATATATTTT
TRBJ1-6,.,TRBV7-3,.,CASSLLPGQPNSPLHF,TGTGCCAGCAGCCTTTTGCCCGGACAGCCTAATTCACCCCTCCACTTT
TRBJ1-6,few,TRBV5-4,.,CASSLDNSPLHF,TGTGCCAGCAGCTTGGATAATTCACCCCTCCACTTT
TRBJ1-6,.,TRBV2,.,CATQIWGSPLHF,TGTGCCACTCAAATTTGGGGTTCACCCCTCCACTTT
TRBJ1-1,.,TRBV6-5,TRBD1,CASSGTGVMNTEAFF,TGTGCCAGCAGCGGGACAGGGGTGATGAACACTGAAGCTTTCTTT
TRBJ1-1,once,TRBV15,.,CATSTSRFSEAFF,TGTGCCACCAGCACCAGCAGGTTTTCTGAAGCTTTCTTT
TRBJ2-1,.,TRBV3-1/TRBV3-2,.,CASSQATLRGHNNEQFF,TGTGCCAGCAGCCAAGCCACTCTCCGAGGCCATAACAATGAGCAGTTCTTC
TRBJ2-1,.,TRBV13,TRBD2,CASSPSPGGGYNEQFF,TGTGCCAGCAGCCCCTCCCCCGGGGGGGGATACAATGAGCAGTTCTTC
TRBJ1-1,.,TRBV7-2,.,CASSLGRLNTEAFF,TGTGCCAGCAGCTTAGGTCGGCTGAACACTGAAGCTTTCTTT
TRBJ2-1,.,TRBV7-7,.,CASSLRAARGYNEQFF,TGTGCCAGCAGCTTACGGGCAGCTCGTGGGTACAATGAGCAGTTCTTC
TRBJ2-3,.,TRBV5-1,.,CASSLRGIDTQYF,TGCGCCAGCAGCTTGAGAGGGATAGATACGCAGTATTTT
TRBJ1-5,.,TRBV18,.,CASSQNNGQNNQPQHF,TGTGCCAGCTCACAAAATAACGGCCAGAATAATCAGCCCCAGCATTTT
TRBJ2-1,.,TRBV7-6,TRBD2,CASSPDRWRGIAARSYNEQFF,TGTGCCAGCAGCCCCGACCGCTGGCGGGGGATCGCGGCCCGCTCCTACAATGAGCAGTTCTTC
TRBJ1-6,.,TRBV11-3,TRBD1,CASSLRQGVSRALHF,TGTGCCAGCAGCTTGAGACAGGGGGTATCTCGAGCCCTCCACTTT
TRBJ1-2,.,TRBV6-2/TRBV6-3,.,CASSYTVSSGYTF,TGTGCCAGCAGTTATACGGTCAGCTCTGGCTACACCTTC
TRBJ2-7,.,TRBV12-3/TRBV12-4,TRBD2,CASSLGTSLGQYF,TGTGCCAGCAGTTTAGGGACTAGCTTGGGGCAGTACTTC
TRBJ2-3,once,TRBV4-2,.,CASSQDESLDGDTQYF,TGTGCCAGCAGCCAAGATGAGTCACTAGATGGGGATACGCAGTATTTT
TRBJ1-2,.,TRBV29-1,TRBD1,CSVTGGIDGYTF,TGCAGCGTGACAGGGGGAATTGATGGCTACACCTTC
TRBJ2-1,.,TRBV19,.,CASRPGSSPYNEQFF,TGTGCCAGTAGGCCCGGGAGCTCACCCTACAATGAGCAGTTCTTC
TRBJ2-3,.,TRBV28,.,CASRLGGTDTQYF,TGTGCCAGTCGTTTAGGTGGCACAGATACGCAGTATTTT
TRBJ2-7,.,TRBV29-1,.,CSVGTASYEQYF,TGCAGCGTTGGGACAGCATCCTACGAGCAGTACTTC
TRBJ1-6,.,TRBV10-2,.,CASSEPRTGGSPLHF,TGCGCCAGCAGTGAGCCGAGGACTGGGGGTTCACCCCTCCACTTT
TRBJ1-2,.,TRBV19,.,CASSWGKDGYTF,TGTGCCAGTAGTTGGGGGAAGGATGGCTACACCTTC
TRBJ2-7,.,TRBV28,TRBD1,CASSVGTEFYEQYF,TGTGCCAGCAGCGTAGGGACAGAATTCTACGAGCAGTACTTC